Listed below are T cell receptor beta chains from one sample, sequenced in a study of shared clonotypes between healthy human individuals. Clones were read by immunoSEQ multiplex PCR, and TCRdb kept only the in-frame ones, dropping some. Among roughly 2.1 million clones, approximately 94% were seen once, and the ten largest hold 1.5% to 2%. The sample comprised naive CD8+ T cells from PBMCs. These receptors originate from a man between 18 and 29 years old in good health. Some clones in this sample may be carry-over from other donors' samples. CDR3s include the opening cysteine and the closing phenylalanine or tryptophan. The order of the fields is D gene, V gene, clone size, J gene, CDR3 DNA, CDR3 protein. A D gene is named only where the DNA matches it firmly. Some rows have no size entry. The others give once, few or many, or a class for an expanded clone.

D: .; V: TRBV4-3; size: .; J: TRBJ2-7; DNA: TGCGCCAGCAGCCAAGACAGGGCTCCTAACTACGAGCAGTACTTC; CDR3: CASSQDRAPNYEQYF
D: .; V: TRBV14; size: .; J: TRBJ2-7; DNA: TGTGCCAGCAGCCACGGTATGGGCCTCGAGCAGTACTTC; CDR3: CASSHGMGLEQYF
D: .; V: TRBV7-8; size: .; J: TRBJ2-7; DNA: TGTGCCAGCAGCTTAAGGGTGACCTACGAGCAGTACTTC; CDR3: CASSLRVTYEQYF
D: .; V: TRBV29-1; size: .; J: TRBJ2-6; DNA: TGCAGCGTTGAAGATAGAGGGTCCGGGGCCAACGTCCTGACTTTC; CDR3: CSVEDRGSGANVLTF
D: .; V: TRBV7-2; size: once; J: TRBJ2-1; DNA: TGTGCCAGCAGCGAGGCGGGCCTCTCCTACAATGAGCAGTTCTTC; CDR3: CASSEAGLSYNEQFF
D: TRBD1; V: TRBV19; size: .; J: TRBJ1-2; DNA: TGTGCCAGTAGTGCCAAATCCGACAGGGTCTATGGCTACACCTTC; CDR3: CASSAKSDRVYGYTF
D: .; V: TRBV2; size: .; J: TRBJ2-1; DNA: TGTGCCAGCAGGTACAGGGATCGAGATGACAATGAGCAGTTCTTC; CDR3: CASRYRDRDDNEQFF
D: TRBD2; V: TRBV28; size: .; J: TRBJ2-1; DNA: TGTGCCAGCAGTTTACGGCAGCCTAGCGGGGACTCCTACAATGAGCAGTTCTTC; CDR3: CASSLRQPSGDSYNEQFF
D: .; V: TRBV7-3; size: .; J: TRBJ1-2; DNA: TGTGCCAGCAGCTTATCCTCAGGGGACGGCTACACCTTC; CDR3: CASSLSSGDGYTF
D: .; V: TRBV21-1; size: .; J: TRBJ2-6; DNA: TGTGCCAGCAGCAAAGATGGGCCTGGGGCCAACGTCCTGACTTTC; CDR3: CASSKDGPGANVLTF
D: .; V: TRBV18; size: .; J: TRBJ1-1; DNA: TGTGCCAGCTCGCTAGGTCCCCAGGGGTATGGCACTGAAGCTTTCTTT; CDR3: CASSLGPQGYGTEAFF
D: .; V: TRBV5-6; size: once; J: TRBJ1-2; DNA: TGTGCCAGCAGCCTCTCCTCCTTTTTCGGGGGCTACACCTTC; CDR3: CASSLSSFFGGYTF
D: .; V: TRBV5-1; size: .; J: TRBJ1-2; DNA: TGCGCCAGCAGCAAGGCACCCGGGACACTGTATGGCTACACCTTC; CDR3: CASSKAPGTLYGYTF
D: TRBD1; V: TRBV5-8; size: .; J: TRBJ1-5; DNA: TGTGCCAGCAGCCAATTCGGGACAGGTGGGAAATCCAATCAGCCCCAGCATTTT; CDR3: CASSQFGTGGKSNQPQHF
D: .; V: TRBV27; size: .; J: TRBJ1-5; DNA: TGTGCCAGCAGTGCCCTCGGGACGAATCAGCCCCAGCATTTT; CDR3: CASSALGTNQPQHF
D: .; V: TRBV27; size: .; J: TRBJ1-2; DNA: TGTGCCAGCAGTTTAAACGGATACTATGGCTACACCTTC; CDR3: CASSLNGYYGYTF
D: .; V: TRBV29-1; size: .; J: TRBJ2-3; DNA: TGCAGCGTTGTTACCGTAGACTACCCCACAGATACGCAGTATTTT; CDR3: CSVVTVDYPTDTQYF